This T cell receptor (beta chain) was sequenced during a study of neurological immune-mediated disorders. It was blood bank volunteers in Maryland, USA who made up the healthy controls. Unmatched junction bases numbered 4, after V lost 0 bases and J lost 6 bases. There are 14 residues in the CDR3. CDR1 and CDR2 from the germline V gene are SGDLS and YYNGEE. TCRdb re-analysed the 5' RACE reads in MiXCR, keeping a single row per CDR3 protein. The sample comprises tens of thousands of distinct CDR3 sequences, approximately 10% of which are singletons, and 1.8% rests with the top ten. Study conclusions and caveats: Patients with HTLV-1-associated myelopathy had the highest level of TCR clonal expansion, whereas patients with multiple sclerosis had the lowest level, falling beneath the level found in healthy controls.

This clonotype was seen repeatedly, ten times or more. Its antigen is not known. V is TRBV9 and J is TRBJ1-1, with 8 bases that match TRBD1. Material: PBMCs. This receptor was taken from a man aged 55 to 70 in good health. DNA for the CDR3: TGTGCCAGCAGCGTAGATGGCAGGGGGCCTGAAGCTTTCTTT. Its protein product is CASSVDGRGPEAFF.